The 8 T cell receptor beta chains in this list originate from one sample, sequenced in a study of T cells after yellow fever vaccination. TCRdb redid the calling of the 5' RACE reads with MiXCR, one entry per CDR3 protein. The sample includes some 390,000 distinct CDR3 sequences, about 17% seen only once; the top ten take roughly 19%. The sample in question was PBMCs, obtained before the yellow fever booster vaccination. The receptors were sampled from a man younger than 30 who received the YFV17D yellow fever vaccine.

This sequence joins TRBV6-5 and TRBJ2-5; TRBD1 agrees at 12 bases. There are 17 residues in the CDR3. Germline loops: CDR1 MNHEY, CDR2 SVGAGI. V shed 5 bases, J shed 5 bases, and the junction held 12 bases outside the gene matches. In DNA, the CDR3 is TGTGCCAGCAGTCCCGGGACAGGGGGCGCGGGCGTGGAGACCCAGTACTTC. Encoded protein: CASSPGTGGAGVETQYF.

This clonotype showed up many times. The rearrangement links TRBV6-6 to TRBJ2-1; TRBD2 matches at 9 bases. Germline V gene sequence: CDR1 MNHNY, CDR2 SVGAGI (reference sequence). V trimming: 0 bases; J trimming: 4 bases; junction bases outside the gene matches: 7. The CDR3 loop spans 17 amino acids. CDR3 in DNA: TGTGCCAGCAGTTACTCTCCTCCTAGCGGGGTGTACAATGAGCAGTTCTTC. It codes for CASSYSPPSGVYNEQFF.

A few counts support this clonotype. In DNA, the CDR3 is TGTGCCAGCAGTTTTGGCAGGTCCAATGAAAAACTGTTTTTT. It codes for CASSFGRSNEKLFF. The chain recombines TRBV27 with TRBJ1-4; D is ambiguous. This CDR3 contains 14 residues. Trimming took 3 bases from V and 5 from J, leaving 10 bases between them. Germline V gene sequence: CDR1 MNHEY, CDR2 SMNVEV (reference sequence).

The chain joins TRBV9 to TRBJ2-5; 8 bases align to TRBD2. The germline V gene has CDR1 SGDLS and CDR2 YYNGEE. V was clipped by 0 bases and J by 4 bases; unmatched bases: 5. This CDR3 spans 15 amino acids. The CDR3, as DNA: TGTGCCAGCAGCGTAGGCGGGGGGCCCGGAGAGACCCAGTACTTC. It translates to CASSVGGGPGETQYF.

The rearrangement uses TRBV10-1 and TRBJ2-2; D uncertain. Germline V gene lookup returns CDR1 WNHNN and CDR2 SYGVQD (reference sequence). The CDR3 covers 14 residues. V was trimmed by 4 bases and J by 0 bases, leaving 6 bases between them. CDR3 loop: CASSGKSNTGELFF. The CDR3 DNA reads TGCGCCAGCAGTGGAAAATCGAACACCGGGGAGCTGTTTTTT.

The chain couples TRBV10-3 to TRBJ2-7, with 8 nucleotides matching TRBD1. Unmatched junction bases numbered 4, after V lost 8 bases and J lost 4 bases. The germline V gene encodes CDR1 ENHRY and CDR2 SYGVKD. CDR3 length: 12 residues. DNA for the CDR3: TGTGCCATCGGACAGGGTCAGTACGAGCAGTACGTC. Amino acid sequence: CAIGQGQYEQYV.

This clonotype appeared a few times. The chain is built from TRBV3-1 and TRBJ2-3; TRBD2 aligns across 8 bases. V was pared by 4 bases and J by 2 bases, with 8 bases of the junction left unmatched. The CDR3 has 16 residues. From germline, CDR1 is LGHDT and CDR2 YNNKEL (reference sequence). The CDR3 DNA reads TGTGCCAGCAGCCGTTGGGCGGGGGGAAACACAGATACGCAGTATTTT. It yields the protein CASSRWAGGNTDTQYF.

The table lists this clonotype with a few counts. The V call is TRBV7-8, the J call TRBJ2-1; 10 nucleotides match TRBD1. Losses at the gene ends were 5 bases for V and 7 bases for J; bases not matched to a gene: 11. The CDR3 spans 16 residues. Germline CDR1 and CDR2: SGHVS and FQNEAQ. The CDR3 nucleotides are TGTGCCAGCAGCACGCTGACAGGGGGCGCTGGGAATGAGCAGTTCTTC. The encoded protein is CASSTLTGGAGNEQFF.